Below are 20 T cell receptor beta chains sequenced from a single sample in a study of T cells in women clearing cervical HPV infection. Assay used: immunoSEQ multiplex PCR; TCRdb lists only in-frame clones, some missing. The listing records approximately 16,000 clones. Sequenced input: blood buffy coat. These receptors all come from a woman aged 18 to 69 with a cervical HPV16 infection that either progressed to CIN3+ or cleared (not recorded which).

With respect to this clone: The CDR3 end is not reached by the read, which stops 3 residues before it; the germline J gene fills it in. The chain links TRBV20-1 to TRBJ1-1; TRBD1 matches at 7 bases. The V gene end was trimmed by 5 bases and the J gene end by 4 bases; junction bases not matched to a gene: 1. The CDR3 contains 11 residues. The germline CDR1 and CDR2 sequences are DFQATT and SNEGSKA (reference sequence). CDR3 sequence reads: CSAQGVTEAFF. The DNA read from the CDR3 is TGCAGTGCTCAGGGGGTCACTGAA.

The CDR3 loop is CASSPLGRDYGYTF. The sequenced CDR3 bases are TGTGCCAGCAGCCCATTGGGCAGGGACTATGGC. This chain uses TRBV5-5 with TRBJ1-2, with D perhaps matching TRBD1 (5 bases). Read sequence stops 3 residues before the CDR3 end, and the germline J gene provides the missing end. Germline loops: CDR1 SGHKS, CDR2 YYEKEE (reference sequence). V was clipped by 4 bases and J by 3 bases, with 13 bases between them. This CDR3 has 14 amino acids.

This clone is labeled medium-sized (0.01 to 0.1%) based on frequency. With the read ending 3 residues before the CDR3 end, the germline J gene is used to fill in that end. The chain combines TRBV7-9 with TRBJ2-3; D is possibly TRBD1 (6 bases). This CDR3 has 13 residues. From germline, CDR1 is SEHNR and CDR2 FQNEAQ (reference sequence). Trimming cost V 5 bases and J 4 bases, with 10 bases left between them. CDR3 loop: CASSTRGPDTQYF. CDR3 DNA (partial): TGTGCCAGCAGCACCAGGGGCCCAGATACG.

Points on this clone: Read coverage stops 3 residues before the CDR3 terminus; the germline J gene supplies the remainder. The V gene is TRBV24-1, the J gene TRBJ2-1, with 11 bases aligning to TRBD2. CDR1 KGHDR and CDR2 SFDVKD come from the germline V gene. Losses at the gene ends were 3 bases for V and 4 bases for J; bases not matched to a gene: 4. The CDR3 spans 16 residues. This CDR3 reads CATSDTTSGGYNEQFF. CDR3 bases read: TGTGCCACCAGTGATACAACTAGCGGGGGTTACAATGAG.

Note on this clone: Sequencing ends 3 residues short of the CDR3 end; the germline J gene provides the rest. The J gene is TRBJ1-3, the V gene TRBV18; 9 nucleotides line up with TRBD1. V shed 3 bases, J shed 0 bases, and the junction held 6 bases outside the gene matches. CDR1 is KGHSH and CDR2 is LQKENI in the germline V gene. The CDR3 loop spans 17 amino acids. The DNA read from the CDR3 is TGTGCCAGCTCACCTCGACAGGGGGTAACCTCTGGAAACACC. The encoded protein is CASSPRQGVTSGNT. In full, the CDR3 reads CASSPRQGVTSGNTIYF.

Comment on this clone: The read comes to an end 3 residues before the CDR3 does, leaving the germline J gene to fill in the end. The chain combines TRBV7-7 with TRBJ1-3; 11 bases map to TRBD1. J lost 4 bases, V lost 5 bases, and 4 bases had no gene match. The CDR3 runs to 15 residues. Germline loops: CDR1 SSHAT, CDR2 FNYEAQ (reference sequence). Partial CDR3 DNA: TGTGCCAGCAGCCGGGACAGGGGGAAGGGAAACACC. Encoded protein: CASSRDRGKGNT. In full, the CDR3 reads CASSRDRGKGNTIYF.

Concerning this clone: The read comes to an end 3 residues before the CDR3 does, leaving the germline J gene to fill in the end. The chain recombines TRBV5-6 with TRBJ2-3, with a possible D match to TRBD1 (6 bases). The CDR3 totals 15 residues. V gave up 4 bases and J gave up 4 bases, with 16 bases separating them. Germline V lookup: CDR1 SGHDT, CDR2 YYEEEE. The DNA read from the CDR3 is TGTGCCAGCAGCCCCAGGGGAGCCAACGCAGATACG. The encoded protein is CASSPRGANADT. The entire CDR3 protein reads CASSPRGANADTQYF.

Notes on this clone: A junction boundary mismatches the germline segment, possibly from a read error. Read data end 3 residues before the CDR3 end; the end is taken from the germline J gene. This chain connects TRBV5-1 to TRBJ2-5, with 8 bases fitting TRBD2. This CDR3 is 14 amino acids long. Germline CDR1 and CDR2: SGHRS and YFSETQ. CDR3 DNA (partial): TGCGCCAGCAGTTCTAGCGGGTTCCAAGGGACC. As protein: CASSSSGFQGT. The CDR3 in its entirety is CASSSSGFQGTQYF.

Regarding this clone: The read terminates 3 residues ahead of where the CDR3 ends, so the germline J gene completes it. This sequence joins TRBV20-1 and TRBJ2-1, with D tentatively TRBD2 (6 bases). The CDR3 runs 17 residues. CDR1 and CDR2 (germline): DFQATT, SNEGSKA (reference sequence). Trimming shortened V by 5 bases and J by 0 bases, and 20 bases separated the two germline ends. Incomplete CDR3 DNA: TGCAGTGCTGGGGGGATTCGGGCGGGGAGCTCCTACAATGAG. Translation: CSAGGIRAGSSYNE. The CDR3 in its entirety is CSAGGIRAGSSYNEQFF.

Note on this clone: The read ends 3 residues early relative to the CDR3; the germline J gene fills the gap. The chain is built from TRBV11-3 and TRBJ2-7; weak D call: TRBD1 (6 bases). Germline values: CDR1 SGHNT, CDR2 YENEEA. This CDR3 is built from 13 residues. V dropped 2 bases and J dropped 5 bases, with 10 bases sitting between them. The DNA read from the CDR3 is TGTGCCAGCAGCTTAAGGGGGAGAGACGAG. Protein product: CASSLRGRDE. The full-length CDR3 reads as CASSLRGRDEQYF. Using reference TRBV11-3 and TRBJ2-7 for the parts outside the CDR3, the full variable domain is EAGVVQSPRYKIIEKKQPVAFWCNPISGHNTLYWYLQNLGQGPELLIRYENEEAVDDSQLPKDRFSAERLKGVDSTLKIQPAELGDSAVYLCASSLRGRDEQYFGPGTRLTVT.

On this clone itself: The read ends 3 residues before the CDR3 terminus; that terminus is restored from the germline J gene. The chain recombines TRBV28 with TRBJ2-1, with D tentatively TRBD2 (6 bases). Germline V CDR1 and CDR2: MDHEN, SYDVKM. The ends were cut back, 4 bases at V and 5 bases at J, with 18 bases in the middle. The CDR3 is 16 residues long. The CDR3 protein is CASSSNLGGANNEQFF. The CDR3 bases that were read are TGTGCCAGCAGTTCCAATCTCGGCGGGGCAAACAATGAG.

The covered CDR3 bases are TGTGCCAGCACCCGCGGGGGGGCCGAAAATGAAAAA. Translating it yields CASTRGGAENEK. In full, the CDR3 is CASTRGGAENEKLFF. This chain connects TRBV6-2 or TRBV6-3 to TRBJ1-4, with D possibly matching TRBD1 (6 bases). The observed sequence ends 3 residues before the CDR3 terminus, with the missing tail filled in from the germline J gene. Trimming pared 7 bases from V and 5 bases from J, leaving 17 bases between. The CDR3 covers 15 residues. Germline V gives CDR1 MNHEY, CDR2 SVGEGT.

Note on this clone: The read stops 3 residues short of the end of the CDR3; the missing end is completed from the germline J gene. This chain joins TRBV7-9 and TRBJ2-7; TRBD1 is a possible D gene (5 bases). This CDR3 is 13 amino acids long. The ends were cut back, 4 bases at V and 1 base at J, with 8 bases in the middle. Per germline, CDR1 SEHNR and CDR2 FQNEAQ (reference sequence). CDR3 bases read: TGTGCCAGCAGCTCCTCAGGGTCCTACGAG. Amino acid sequence: CASSSSGSYE. The entire CDR3 protein is CASSSSGSYEQYF.

As for this clone: Read data end 3 residues before the CDR3 end; the end is taken from the germline J gene. The rearrangement links TRBV18 to TRBJ2-1, with unresolved D. The V end was cut by 4 bases, the J end by 0 bases, with 13 bases between. CDR3 length equals 16 residues. Per germline, CDR1 KGHSH and CDR2 LQKENI. The sequenced part of the CDR3 DNA is TGTGCCAGCTCACTCCTAGGAGATTTCTCCTACAATGAG. Translating gives CASSLLGDFSYNE. The entire CDR3 reads CASSLLGDFSYNEQFF.

Comments on this clone: The CDR3 extends 3 residues past the end of the read, so its final part is completed from the germline J gene. The chain couples TRBV6-4 to TRBJ2-1; TRBD2 matches 9 bases. The CDR3 covers 18 residues. Germline CDR1 and CDR2: MRHNA and SNTAGT. V lost 0 bases and J lost 0; bases outside the gene matches: 6. CDR3 DNA, as far as it was read: TGTGCCAGCAGTGACTCGTTACTAGCGGGTAGCTCCTACAATGAG. Its translation is CASSDSLLAGSSYNE. The entire CDR3 reads CASSDSLLAGSSYNEQFF.

A word on this clone: Read coverage stops 3 residues before the CDR3 terminus; the germline J gene supplies the remainder. The chain carries TRBV20-1 and TRBJ1-1, with 8 bases that match TRBD1. The CDR3 is 13 residues long. V shed 3 bases and J 7 bases; nucleotides not matched to a gene: 7. Germline V gene data show CDR1 as DFQATT and CDR2 as SNEGSKA (reference sequence). Partial CDR3 DNA: TGCAGTGCTAGGGACGGAACAGGGGGTGAA. It encodes CSARDGTGGE. The CDR3 in its entirety is CSARDGTGGEAFF.

For this clone: Read data end 3 residues before the CDR3 end; the end is taken from the germline J gene. The V call is TRBV29-1, the J call TRBJ2-5; 7 positions match TRBD1. Germline V gene lookup returns CDR1 SQVTM and CDR2 ANQGSEA. The CDR3 consists of 13 residues. V lost 7 bases and J lost 4; bases outside the gene matches: 9. The sequenced CDR3 bases are TGCAGCGCCCCTATGGCAGGGGGAGAGACC. Its protein product is CSAPMAGGET. The whole CDR3 protein is CSAPMAGGETQYF.

Comment on this clone: The read finishes 3 residues shy of the CDR3 end, and the germline J gene is used to complete it. The rearrangement links TRBV19 to TRBJ1-1, with no clear D. The CDR3 covers 16 residues. Trimming cost V 2 bases and J 0 bases, with 13 bases left between them. The germline V gene has CDR1 LNHDA and CDR2 SQIVND (reference sequence). The covered CDR3 bases are TGTGCCAGTAGTATATCGAATCAGGTCATGAACACTGAA. Residues: CASSISNQVMNTE. Given in full, the CDR3 is CASSISNQVMNTEAFF.

To note about this clone: From the germline J gene comes the end of the CDR3, since the read stops 3 residues before it. The V gene is TRBV6-1, the J gene TRBJ1-2; 7 nucleotides line up with TRBD1. Unmatched junction bases numbered 13, after V lost 4 bases and J lost 5 bases. Germline values: CDR1 MNHNS, CDR2 SASEGT. The length of the CDR3 is 16 residues. CDR3 DNA (partial): TGTGCCAGCAGTGCCCAAAGGGAGACAGGGAGGTATGGC. Residues: CASSAQRETGRYG. Given in full, the CDR3 is CASSAQRETGRYGYTF.

Concerning this clone: The observed sequence ends 3 residues before the CDR3 terminus, with the missing tail filled in from the germline J gene. V usage is TRBV2 and J usage is TRBJ2-7, with 7 bases identical to TRBD1. Per the germline V gene, CDR1 is SNHLY and CDR2 is FYNNEI. The CDR3 covers 18 residues. The V gene end was trimmed by 2 bases and the J gene end by 5 bases; junction bases not matched to a gene: 18. The CDR3 bases that were read are TGTGCCAGCAGTGAAATCCCCTTCTCCCCTCGACAGGGCAACGAG. Its protein is CASSEIPFSPRQGNE. The whole CDR3 region reads CASSEIPFSPRQGNEQYF. The whole variable domain, filled in from reference TRBV2 and TRBJ2-7, reads EPEVTQTPSHQVTQMGQEVILRCVPISNHLYFYWYRQILGQKVEFLVSFYNNEISEKSEIFDDQFSVERPDGSNFTLKIRSTKLEDSAMYFCASSEIPFSPRQGNEQYFGPGTRLTVT.